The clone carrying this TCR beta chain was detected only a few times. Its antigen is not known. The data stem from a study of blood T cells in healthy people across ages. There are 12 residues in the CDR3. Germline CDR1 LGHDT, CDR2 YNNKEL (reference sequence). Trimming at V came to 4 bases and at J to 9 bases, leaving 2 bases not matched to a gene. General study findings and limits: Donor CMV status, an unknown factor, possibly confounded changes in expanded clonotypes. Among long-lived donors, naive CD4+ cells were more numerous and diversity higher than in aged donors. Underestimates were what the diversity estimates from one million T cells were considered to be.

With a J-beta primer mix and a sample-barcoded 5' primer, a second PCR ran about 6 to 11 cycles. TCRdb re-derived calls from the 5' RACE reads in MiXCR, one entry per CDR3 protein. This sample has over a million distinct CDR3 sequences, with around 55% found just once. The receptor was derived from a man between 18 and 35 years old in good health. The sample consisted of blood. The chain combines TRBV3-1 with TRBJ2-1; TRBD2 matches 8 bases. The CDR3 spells CASSRTSTEQFF. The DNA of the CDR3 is TGTGCCAGCAGCCGGACTAGCACTGAGCAGTTCTTC.